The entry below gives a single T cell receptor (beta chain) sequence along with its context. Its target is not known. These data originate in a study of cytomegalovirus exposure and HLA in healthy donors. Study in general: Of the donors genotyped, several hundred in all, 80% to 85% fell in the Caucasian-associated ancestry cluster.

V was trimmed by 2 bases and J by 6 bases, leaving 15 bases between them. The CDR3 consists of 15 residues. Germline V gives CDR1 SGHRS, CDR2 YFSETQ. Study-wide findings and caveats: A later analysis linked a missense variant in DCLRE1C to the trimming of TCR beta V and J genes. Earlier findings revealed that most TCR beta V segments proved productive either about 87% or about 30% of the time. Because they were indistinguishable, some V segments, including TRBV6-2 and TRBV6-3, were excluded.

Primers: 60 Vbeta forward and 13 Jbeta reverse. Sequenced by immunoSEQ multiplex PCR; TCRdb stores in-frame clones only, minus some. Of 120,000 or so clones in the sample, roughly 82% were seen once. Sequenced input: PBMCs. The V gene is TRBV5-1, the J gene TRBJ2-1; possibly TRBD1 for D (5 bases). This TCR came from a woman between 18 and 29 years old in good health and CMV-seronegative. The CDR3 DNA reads TGCGCCAGCAGCTTACAGGCCGGGTCGTTCAATGAGCAGTTCTTC. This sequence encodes CASSLQAGSFNEQFF.